This T cell receptor beta chain was identified during a study of T cells in narcolepsy. Trimming removed 1 base from V and 4 bases from J, with 12 bases in between. This CDR3 is 15 amino acids long. CDR1 is SGHRS, CDR2 YFSETQ, per germline. Profiling relied on immunoSEQ multiplex PCR, and the TCRdb table lists in-frame clones only, not all of them. The data show approximately 25,000 clones, about 60% seen once. Sequenced: memory (CD45RA-) CD4+ T cells from blood. This TCR derives from a human donor in good health. This sequence joins TRBV5-1 and TRBJ2-1; TRBD1 is a possible D gene (6 bases). The CDR3 region is CASSLSGTPYNEQFF. Here the CDR3 DNA reads TGCGCCAGCAGCTTGTCCGGGACACCTTACAATGAGCAGTTCTTC.